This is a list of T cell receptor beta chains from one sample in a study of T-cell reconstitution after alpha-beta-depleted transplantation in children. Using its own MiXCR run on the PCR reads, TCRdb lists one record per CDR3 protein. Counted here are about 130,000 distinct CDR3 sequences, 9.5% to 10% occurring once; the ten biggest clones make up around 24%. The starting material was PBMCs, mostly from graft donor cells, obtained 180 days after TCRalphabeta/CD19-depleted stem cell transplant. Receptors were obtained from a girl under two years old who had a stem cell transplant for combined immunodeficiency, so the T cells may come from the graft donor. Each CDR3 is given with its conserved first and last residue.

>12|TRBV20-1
CSANRQNTEAFF
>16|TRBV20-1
CSARDLSGVYTDTQYF
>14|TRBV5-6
CASSLVLAAHGYTF
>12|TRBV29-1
CSVLQSSYEQYF
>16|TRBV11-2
CASSSLLGGRAGELFF
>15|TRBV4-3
CASSQDPGNTGELFF
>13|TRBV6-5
CASFVGVGHEQYF
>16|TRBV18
CASSPIGRLRSYEQYF
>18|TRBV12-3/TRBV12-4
CASSLALLGTSSNQPQHF
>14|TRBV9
CASSVGILPYEQYF
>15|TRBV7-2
CASSSRTGSTGELFF
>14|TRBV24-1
CATSDPSRNSGYTF
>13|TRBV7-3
CASSPQGYDEQFF
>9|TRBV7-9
CASSSLAFF
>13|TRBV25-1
CASSADRRNTQYF
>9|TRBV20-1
CSARNEQFF
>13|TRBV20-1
CSARDPVTDTQYF
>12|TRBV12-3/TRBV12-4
CASSLDHNEQFF
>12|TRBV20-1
CSASTVSGTQYF
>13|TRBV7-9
CASSLERGTSLFF
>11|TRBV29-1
CSGAVGETQYF
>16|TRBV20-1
CSARDAQREVQETQYF
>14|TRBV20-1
CSAPFRTFTDTQYF
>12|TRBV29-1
CSVEEGLSGYTF
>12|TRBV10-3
CAISGWGTEAFF
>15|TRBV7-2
CASSRGQTGANVLTF
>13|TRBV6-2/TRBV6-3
CASSYKGSYEQYF
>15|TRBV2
CASSETGYSTDTRYF
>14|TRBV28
CASSQLGARQPQHF
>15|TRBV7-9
CASSEFRGRRTEAFF
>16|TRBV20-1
CSAPQLTSGMWDEQFF
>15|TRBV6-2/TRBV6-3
CASSYGQDSSYEQYF
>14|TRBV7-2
CASSLALGKNIQYF